This T cell receptor (beta chain) was identified during a study of CD8 T cells in ankylosing spondylitis. Study observations and caveats: Disease-linked clones were found to be CD8+ and relatively rare in peripheral blood.

Germline V gene sequence: CDR1 SEHNR, CDR2 FQNEAQ (reference sequence). CDR3 size: 14 residues. Trimming shortened V by 2 bases and J by 4 bases, and 11 bases separated the two germline ends. Each CDR3 protein gets one entry after TCRdb re-called the 5' RACE reads with MiXCR. The repertoire includes around 250,000 distinct CDR3 sequences, approximately 12% of them detected once, and roughly 6.8% sits in the top ten. On this clonotype itself: Its antigen is as yet unknown.

The sample consisted of blood, either unsorted or a sorted T cell fraction (not recorded which). The chain is built from TRBV7-9 and TRBJ1-2, with D perhaps TRBD1 (5 bases). This clonotype was sampled from a male donor with ankylosing spondylitis or in good health (not recorded which). CDR3 in amino acids: CASSLLTGPYGYTF. For the CDR3, the DNA is TGTGCCAGCAGCTTATTAACAGGACCCTATGGCTACACCTTC.